What follows are 29 T cell receptor beta chains derived from one specimen sequenced in a study of T cells in tuberculosis (dated by TCRdb to the late 2010s). Taken with the paper, the label for time point translates to: new active TB diagnosis, blood taken before or within 7 days of starting treatment. Libraries were constructed by the immunoSEQ multiplex PCR assay. TCRdb provides this immuneACCESS table in a form limited to in-frame rearrangements. Some clones are lacking; in checked studies, under half of them reflect an unresolved V gene, and why the rest are absent is not known. Here the sample has more than 30,000 clones; roughly 82% occur a single time. Roughly 5% of the sample is taken by the ten largest. The input for sequencing was PBMCs, taken at tuberculosis diagnosis. Source of these receptors: an adult with tuberculosis.

The chain has TRBV12-5 and TRBJ2-7, with 10 positions matching TRBD1. Trimming cost V 6 bases and J 5 bases; bases outside gene matches: 10. The CDR3 has 15 amino acids. Germline CDR1 LGHNT, CDR2 FRNRAP. The CDR3: CASGNSGTGAHEQYF. DNA for the CDR3: TGTGCTAGTGGGAACTCCGGGACAGGGGCCCACGAGCAGTACTTC.

The J gene is TRBJ1-2, the V gene TRBV28, with D perhaps matching TRBD1 (6 bases). Deletions cut 2 bases from V and 4 bases from J, with 17 bases between. The CDR3 loop spans 16 amino acids. Germline assignment: CDR1 MDHEN and CDR2 SYDVKM. CDR3 region: CASSLLPSTGLYGYTF. Here the CDR3 DNA reads TGTGCCAGCAGTTTACTACCATCGACAGGACTCTATGGCTACACCTTC.

The chain uses TRBV5-1 and TRBJ2-1; D is unresolved. Germline V gene sequence: CDR1 SGHRS, CDR2 YFSETQ. V was cut by 1 base and J by 0 bases, with 11 bases left in between. This CDR3 is 16 amino acids long. The CDR3 DNA follows: TGCGCCAGCAGCTTGCCTGACATGAGCTCCTACAATGAGCAGTTCTTC. Protein product: CASSLPDMSSYNEQFF.

This chain connects TRBV28 to TRBJ1-5; possible D gene TRBD1, 6 bases. This CDR3 is built from 16 residues. Trimming took 3 bases from V and 4 from J, leaving 16 bases between them. Germline V gene lookup returns CDR1 MDHEN and CDR2 SYDVKM. CDR3 in DNA: TGTGCCAGCAGTTTCTTGAGAGACAGGCCGAATCAGCCCCAGCATTTT. Translating it yields CASSFLRDRPNQPQHF.

This CDR3 is CASSQDRGLALNEQFF. The CDR3 DNA is TGCGCCAGCAGCCAAGATAGGGGACTAGCCCTCAATGAGCAGTTCTTC. The V and J genes are TRBV4-1 and TRBJ2-1, with TRBD2 identical over 9 bases. Germline V CDR1 and CDR2: MGHRA, YSYEKL. The CDR3 spans 16 residues. After removal of 0 bases from V and 6 bases from J, the junction contained 6 bases not matched to a gene.

V gene TRBV9 combines with J gene TRBJ2-3, with 7 bases identical to TRBD1. Per the germline V gene, CDR1 is SGDLS and CDR2 is YYNGEE. V trimming: 2 bases; J trimming: 0 bases; junction bases outside the gene matches: 9. The CDR3 is 17 residues long. The CDR3 nucleotides are TGTGCCAGCAGCGTTTCTAGAGGGGACAGAAGCACAGATACGCAGTATTTT. Its translation is CASSVSRGDRSTDTQYF.

The chain recombines TRBV19 with TRBJ2-3; TRBD2 matches at 12 bases. The V segment lost 5 bases and the J segment 0 bases; nucleotides outside the gene matches: 9. The CDR3 is 18 residues long. The germline V gene has CDR1 LNHDA and CDR2 SQIVND (reference sequence). The CDR3 loop reads CASSRASGGARSTDTQYF. Written as DNA, the CDR3 is TGTGCCAGTAGTCGGGCTAGCGGGGGGGCCAGAAGCACAGATACGCAGTATTTT.

This clone has more than one count but fewer than ten. The chain uses TRBV5-1 and TRBJ1-2; tentatively, D is TRBD1 (6 bases). The CDR3 length is 14 residues. The V end lost 0 bases, the J end lost 5 bases, and 11 bases lay between the germline ends. Germline values: CDR1 SGHRS, CDR2 YFSETQ. The CDR3 loop reads CASSLEQGLYGYTF. In DNA, the CDR3 is TGCGCCAGCAGCTTGGAACAGGGATTATATGGCTACACCTTC.

This clone occurred a few times. CDR3 sequence: CASSPTGTGLGEAFF. The CDR3 DNA reads as TGCGCCAGCAGCCCTACAGGGACAGGGTTGGGTGAAGCTTTCTTT. The genes are TRBV5-1 and TRBJ1-1; 9 bases are shared with TRBD1. V gave up 4 bases and J gave up 7 bases; unmatched junction bases: 11. This CDR3 is 15 amino acids long. Germline CDR1 and CDR2: SGHRS and YFSETQ.

The chain recombines TRBV11-1 with TRBJ2-3; D is unclear. The CDR3 covers 14 residues. Trimming took 8 bases from V and 3 from J, leaving 15 bases between them. Germline V gives CDR1 SGHAT, CDR2 FQDESV (reference sequence). The CDR3 coding sequence is TGTGCCAGCCGTGACAAAGGCCGAACAGATACGCAGTATTTT. This translates into CASRDKGRTDTQYF.

This chain connects TRBV27 to TRBJ2-1, with TRBD2 matching 8 bases. This CDR3 has 16 amino acids. CDR1 and CDR2 from the germline V gene are MNHEY and SMNVEV (reference sequence). J was trimmed by 2 bases and V by 6 bases; bases with no gene match: 9. The CDR3 DNA reads as TGTGCCAGCAGCAACGGGGCGGGAGGTACCTACAATGAGCAGTTCTTC. This translates into CASSNGAGGTYNEQFF.

Only a few counts were recorded for this clone. The chain carries TRBV9 and TRBJ2-6; 12 bases are shared with TRBD2. CDR1 is SGDLS and CDR2 is YYNGEE in the germline V gene. CDR3 length equals 19 residues. V shed 4 bases, J shed 0 bases, and the junction held 8 bases outside the gene matches. This CDR3 is CASSPRTSGAPSGANVLTF. The CDR3 nucleotides read TGTGCCAGCAGCCCCCGGACTAGCGGGGCTCCCTCTGGGGCCAACGTCCTGACTTTC.

This clone was detected once. The genes are TRBV6-5 and TRBJ2-5, with D perhaps TRBD2 (6 bases). The V end was cut by 5 bases, the J end by 13 bases, with 17 bases between. This CDR3 has 12 amino acids. Germline V gene lookup returns CDR1 MNHEY and CDR2 SVGAGI. CDR3 amino acids: CASSEAMASVYF. The CDR3 nucleotides read TGTGCCAGCAGTGAAGCTATGGCTAGCGTGTACTTC.

V and J are TRBV27 and TRBJ2-7, with 9 bases fitting TRBD1. V lost 3 bases, J lost 1 base, and 1 base stayed unmatched. The CDR3 contains 14 residues. Germline V lookup: CDR1 MNHEY, CDR2 SMNVEV (reference sequence). The CDR3 is CASSLGTGSYEQYF. CDR3 DNA: TGTGCCAGCAGTTTGGGGACAGGGTCCTACGAGCAGTACTTC.

This chain uses TRBV6-5 with TRBJ1-4, with D unresolved. The CDR3 spans 16 residues. The germline V gene has CDR1 MNHEY and CDR2 SVGAGI. Trimming shortened V by 3 bases and J by 0 bases, and 11 bases separated the two germline ends. The CDR3 DNA follows: TGTGCCAGCAGTTATTTCGGTAGCCCAACTAATGAAAAACTGTTTTTT. This gives the protein CASSYFGSPTNEKLFF.

The chain links TRBV30 to TRBJ2-2; perhaps TRBD1 as D (5 bases). This CDR3 region has 15 residues. Germline-derived CDR1 and CDR2 are GTSNPN and SVGIG (reference sequence). The V end was cut by 0 bases, the J end by 8 bases, with 16 bases between. CDR3 bases: TGTGCCTGGAGTGTACAATGGTCCCCAGGGGGGGAGCTGTTTTTT. This encodes CAWSVQWSPGGELFF.

This chain links TRBV5-1 with TRBJ2-1; 12 bases align to TRBD2. Germline V gene lookup returns CDR1 SGHRS and CDR2 YFSETQ. The CDR3 runs to 15 residues. J was trimmed by 7 bases and V by 4 bases; bases with no gene match: 6. CDR3 in amino acids: CASSLGLAGQNEQFF. The DNA of the CDR3 is TGCGCCAGCAGCCTCGGACTAGCGGGACAAAATGAGCAGTTCTTC.

The rearrangement joins TRBV7-2 to TRBJ1-3, with TRBD1 matching over 7 bases. Unmatched junction bases numbered 6, after V lost 4 bases and J lost 3 bases. Germline CDR1 and CDR2: SGHTA and FQGNSA. This CDR3 contains 15 residues. The CDR3 DNA reads TGTGCCAGCAGCTCCGATGACAGGGATGGAAACACCATATATTTT. Translation: CASSSDDRDGNTIYF.

This clone showed up just once. The chain couples TRBV30 to TRBJ1-3; 7 positions match TRBD1. The CDR3 has 14 amino acids. V dropped 1 base and J dropped 2; count of bases not matched to a gene: 2. Germline CDR1 reads GTSNPN; CDR2 reads SVGIG (reference sequence). This CDR3 is CAWSEGAPGNTIYF. CDR3 sequence (DNA): TGTGCCTGGAGTGAGGGGGCGCCTGGAAACACCATATATTTT.

The chain carries TRBV4-1 and TRBJ2-7; the D gene is possibly TRBD1 (6 bases). Germline CDR1 MGHRA, CDR2 YSYEKL. The CDR3 runs 16 residues. The V and J ends lost 3 bases and 2 bases respectively, with 17 bases between them. CDR3 sequence reads: CASSQGRTVNPYEQYF. DNA for the CDR3: TGCGCCAGCAGCCAGGGTCGGACAGTAAACCCCTACGAGCAGTACTTC.

V is TRBV19 and J is TRBJ2-3; perhaps TRBD2 as D (7 bases). Germline V CDR1 and CDR2: LNHDA, SQIVND (reference sequence). CDR3 length: 15 residues. The germline V and J ends were trimmed by 2 bases and 1 base, with 10 bases remaining between them. The CDR3 sequence: CASSIPGGRTDTQYF. CDR3 sequence (DNA): TGTGCCAGTAGTATACCCGGGGGGCGCACAGATACGCAGTATTTT. The entire variable domain, with the rest obtained from reference TRBV19 and TRBJ2-3, is as follows: DGGITQSPKYLFRKEGQNVTLSCEQNLNHDAMYWYRQDPGQGLRLIYYSQIVNDFQKGDIAEGYSVSREKKESFPLTVTSAQKNPTAFYLCASSIPGGRTDTQYFGPGTRLTVL.

The chain is built from TRBV7-8 and TRBJ2-3; the match to TRBD2 covers 11 bases. Looked up from germline, CDR1 is SGHVS and CDR2 is FQNEAQ. The V and J ends lost 2 bases and 4 bases, in that order; junction bases with no gene match: 2. This CDR3 contains 15 residues. Written as DNA, the CDR3 is TGTGCCAGCAGCTTATTTAGCGGGGGGGCAGATACGCAGTATTTT. Its translation: CASSLFSGGADTQYF.

Here the CDR3 DNA reads TGTGCCAGCAGTTTACAGGGCACAGATACGCAGTATTTT. Translation gives CASSLQGTDTQYF. V gene TRBV28 combines with J gene TRBJ2-3; no definite D call. The V gene's germline CDR1 is MDHEN and CDR2 SYDVKM. Deletions cut 2 bases from V and 1 base from J, with 4 bases between. The CDR3 spans 13 residues.

This chain uses TRBV28 with TRBJ2-4, with 10 bases that match TRBD1. Germline V gene sequence: CDR1 MDHEN, CDR2 SYDVKM. V lost 6 bases to trimming and J lost 0 bases; unmatched junction nucleotides: 17. The CDR3 covers 20 residues. The CDR3 region has the DNA TGTGCCAGCAGAGCTGCTGGGACAGGGGATGAGAGACTAGCCAAAAACATTCAGTACTTC. Amino acids: CASRAAGTGDERLAKNIQYF.

The J gene is TRBJ2-7, the V gene TRBV5-4; D remains unclear. Looked up from germline, CDR1 is SGHNT and CDR2 is YYREEE (reference sequence). The V end was cut by 5 bases, the J end by 2 bases, with 14 bases between. The length of the CDR3 is 14 residues. The CDR3 region is CASSQNRPPYEQYF. The CDR3 nucleotides are TGTGCCAGCAGTCAGAACAGACCACCCTACGAGCAGTACTTC.

The CDR3 DNA follows: TGTGCCAGCAGCACCCCGGGACAGGACTATGGCTACACCTTC. It specifies CASSTPGQDYGYTF. The chain recombines TRBV21-1 with TRBJ1-2; no check of the table's D call, TRBD1, against the DNA was made. TRBV21-1 represents a pseudogene. The CDR3 is 14 residues long.

The gene calls are TRBV5-1 and TRBJ2-1, with 10 bases lining up with TRBD2. With 5 bases clipped from V and 0 bases from J, the junction kept 2 bases outside the gene matches. The V gene's germline CDR1 is SGHRS and CDR2 YFSETQ. There are 15 residues in the CDR3. The CDR3 spells CASRSGGASYNEQFF. In DNA form, the CDR3 reads TGCGCCAGCAGGAGCGGGGGGGCCTCCTACAATGAGCAGTTCTTC.

V is TRBV10-3 and J is TRBJ1-3; D is unresolved. The CDR3 loop spans 13 amino acids. The V gene's germline CDR1 is ENHRY and CDR2 SYGVKD. V was trimmed by 8 bases and J by 7 bases, leaving 15 bases between them. This CDR3 is CAIRTGSRNTIYF. The DNA of the CDR3 is TGTGCCATCCGCACTGGCTCGAGGAACACCATATATTTT.

The CDR3 loop reads CASRGTGESEQFF. Here the CDR3 DNA reads TGTGCCAGCCGGGGGACAGGGGAGAGTGAGCAGTTCTTC. The rearrangement uses TRBV18 and TRBJ2-1; 10 bases align to TRBD1. Germline V lookup: CDR1 KGHSH, CDR2 LQKENI. The V and J ends lost 8 bases and 9 bases, in that order; junction bases with no gene match: 7. The CDR3 is 13 amino acids.